This T cell receptor (beta chain) was captured in a study of blood T cell repertoires in COVID-19. Sequenced by immunoSEQ multiplex PCR; TCRdb stores in-frame clones only, minus some. This sample carries approximately 290,000 clones, around 85% of them seen once, and the ten largest clones take 0.87%. CDR3 length: 14 amino acids. Trimming took 4 bases from V and 4 from J, leaving 14 bases between them. CDR1 is SNHLY and CDR2 is FYNNEI in the germline V gene. The rearrangement uses TRBV2 and TRBJ2-7; tentatively, D is TRBD2 (6 bases). The source material was peripheral blood. The origin of this receptor is a human donor with COVID-19, enrolled during active disease. The donor label of this sample is uncertain. In DNA form, the CDR3 reads TGTGCCAGCAGTGTAAACGGGGGAGGTTACGAGCAGTACTTC. This sequence encodes CASSVNGGGYEQYF.